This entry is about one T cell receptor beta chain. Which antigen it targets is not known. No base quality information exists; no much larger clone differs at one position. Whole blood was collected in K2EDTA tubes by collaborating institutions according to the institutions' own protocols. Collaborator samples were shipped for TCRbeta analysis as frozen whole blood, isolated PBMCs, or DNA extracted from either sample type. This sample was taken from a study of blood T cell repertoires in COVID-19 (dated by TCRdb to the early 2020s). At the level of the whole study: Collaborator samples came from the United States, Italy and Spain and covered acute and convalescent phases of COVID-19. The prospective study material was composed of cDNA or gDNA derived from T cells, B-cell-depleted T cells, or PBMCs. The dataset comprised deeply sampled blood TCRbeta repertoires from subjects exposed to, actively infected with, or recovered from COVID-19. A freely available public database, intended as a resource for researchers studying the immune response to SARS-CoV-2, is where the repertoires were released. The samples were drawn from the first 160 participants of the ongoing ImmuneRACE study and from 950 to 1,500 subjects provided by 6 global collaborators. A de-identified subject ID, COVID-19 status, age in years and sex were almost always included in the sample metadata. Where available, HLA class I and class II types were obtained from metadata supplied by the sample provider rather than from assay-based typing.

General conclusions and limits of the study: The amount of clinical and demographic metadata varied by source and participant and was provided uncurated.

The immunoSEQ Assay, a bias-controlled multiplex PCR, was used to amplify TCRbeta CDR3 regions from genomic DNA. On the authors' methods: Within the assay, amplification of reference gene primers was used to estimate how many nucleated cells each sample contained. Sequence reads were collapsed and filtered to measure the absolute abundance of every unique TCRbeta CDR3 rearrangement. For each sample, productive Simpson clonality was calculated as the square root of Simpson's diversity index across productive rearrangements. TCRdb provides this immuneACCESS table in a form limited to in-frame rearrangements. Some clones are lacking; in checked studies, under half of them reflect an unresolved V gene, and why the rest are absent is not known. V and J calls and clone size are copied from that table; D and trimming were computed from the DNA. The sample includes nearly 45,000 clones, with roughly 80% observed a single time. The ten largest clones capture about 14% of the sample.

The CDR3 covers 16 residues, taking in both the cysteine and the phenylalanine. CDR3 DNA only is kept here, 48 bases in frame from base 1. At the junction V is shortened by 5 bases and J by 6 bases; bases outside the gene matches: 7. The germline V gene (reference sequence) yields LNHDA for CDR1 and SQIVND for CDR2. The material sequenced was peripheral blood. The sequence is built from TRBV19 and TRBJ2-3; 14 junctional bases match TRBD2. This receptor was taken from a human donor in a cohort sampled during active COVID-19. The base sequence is TGTGCCAGTAGTGCGGGACTAGCGGGAGCTGGTGATACGCAGTATTTT. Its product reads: CASSAGLAGAGDTQYF.